This T cell receptor beta chain derives from a study of Ad26.COV2.S vaccination and SARS-CoV-2 variants. Study overall: The Ad26.COV2.S arm of the COV1001 trial was where the donor was placed. Intramuscularly, Ad26.COV2.S was given either once or twice, 56 days apart.

Treatment meaning: about 20 received Ad26.COV2.S at low or high dose, single or two shots; about 5 received placebo; per-sample allocation not given. Following the first vaccine or placebo injection, samples were taken on day 63. An Ad26 vector carrying the Wuhan-strain SARS-CoV-2 spike served as the vaccine. Only in-frame clones appear in the TCRdb table, and some are missing; sequencing was by immunoSEQ multiplex PCR. The sample lists about 350,000 clones, 80% to 90% occurring once. The TCR was taken from a person aged 18-65 years who received the Ad26.COV2.S COVID-19 vaccine or a placebo. The specimen comprised peripheral blood, sampled in a trial of Ad26.COV2.S vaccine versus placebo.

The CDR3 reads CASSPGRVSTDTQYF. CDR3 nucleotides: TGTGCCAGCAGCCCAGGGAGGGTGAGCACAGATACGCAGTATTTT. J is TRBJ2-3 and V is TRBV7-3; 7 nucleotides line up with TRBD2. V lost 5 bases and J lost 0; bases outside the gene matches: 5. This CDR3 is 15 amino acids long. The germline CDR1 and CDR2 sequences are SGHTA and FQGTGA.